These 6 T cell receptor beta chains share one sample of origin, sequenced in a study of blood T cell repertoires in COVID-19. Assay: immunoSEQ multiplex PCR; the TCRdb copy retains only in-frame clones and omits some. The repertoire holds around 330,000 clones, with approximately 86% as singletons. Sequencing was done on a sample of PBMCs or T cells enriched from blood (not recorded which). The receptors shown here come from a woman aged 18-29 years who had recovered from COVID-19.

The chain links TRBV5-8 to TRBJ1-4; a possible D gene is TRBD1 (5 bases). CDR3 length equals 16 residues. CDR1 is SGHTS and CDR2 is YDEGEE in the germline V gene. V was cut by 0 bases and J by 3 bases, with 12 bases left in between. In DNA form, the CDR3 reads TGTGCCAGCAGCTTGGTTGAAGGGGTGCCTAATGAAAAACTGTTTTTT. Its translation: CASSLVEGVPNEKLFF. Full variable domain (outside the CDR3, taken from reference TRBV5-8 and TRBJ1-4): EAGVTQSPTHLIKTRGQQATLRCSPISGHTSVYWYQQALGLGLQFLLWYDEGEERNRGNFPPRFSGRQFPNYSSELNVNALELEDSALYLCASSLVEGVPNEKLFFGSGTQLSVL.

This clone was seen a single time. V usage is TRBV16 and J usage is TRBJ2-2; 7 bases map to TRBD2. With 2 bases clipped from V and 4 bases from J, the junction kept 10 bases outside the gene matches. Germline CDR1 is KGHSY and CDR2 is FQNENV. The length of the CDR3 is 17 residues. CDR3 DNA: TGTGCCAGCAGCCAAAGTTGGGCTAGCGGAACCACCGGGGAGCTGTTTTTT. Protein sequence: CASSQSWASGTTGELFF.

CDR3 nucleotides: TGTGCCTTCACGCGGGTCGCCGGGGAGCTGTTTTTT. Protein: CAFTRVAGELFF. The chain combines TRBV30 with TRBJ2-2; a weak D match, TRBD2 (5 bases). Germline V lookup: CDR1 GTSNPN, CDR2 SVGIG (reference sequence). The CDR3 is 12 amino acids. The V gene lost 7 bases and the J gene lost 6 bases, with 12 bases spanning the gap. Filled out from reference TRBV30 and TRBJ2-2, the complete variable domain reads SQTIHQWPATLVQPVGSPLSLECTVEGTSNPNLYWYRQAAGRGLQLLFYSVGIGQISSEVPQNLSASRPQDRQFILSSKKLLLSDSGFYLCAFTRVAGELFFGEGSRLTVL.

The rearrangement uses TRBV7-3 and TRBJ2-2, with TRBD2 matching 7 bases. Germline V CDR1 and CDR2: SGHTA, FQGTGA. V shed 3 bases, J shed 7 bases, and the junction held 8 bases outside the gene matches. The length of the CDR3 is 15 residues. CDR3 coding DNA: TGTGCCAGCAGCTTCACCCCGTGGGGGGGCGGGGAGCTGTTTTTT. It translates to CASSFTPWGGGELFF.

V is TRBV7-3 and J is TRBJ2-1; D uncertain. The germline V gene encodes CDR1 SGHTA and CDR2 FQGTGA. CDR3 length: 13 residues. V was cut by 2 bases and J by 8 bases, with 10 bases left in between. The CDR3 is CASSLRYNDEQFF. CDR3 nucleotide sequence: TGTGCCAGCAGCTTACGTTACAACGATGAGCAGTTCTTC. Combining the CDR3 with reference TRBV7-3 and TRBJ2-1 gives the whole variable domain GAGVSQTPSNKVTEKGKYVELRCDPISGHTALYWYRQSLGQGPEFLIYFQGTGAADDSGLPNDRFFAVRPEGSVSTLKIQRTERGDSAVYLCASSLRYNDEQFFGPGTRLTVL.

This rearrangement joins TRBV5-5 to TRBJ1-2; D unclear. V lost 6 bases and J lost 0, with 15 bases in between. Germline V gene data show CDR1 as SGHKS and CDR2 as YYEKEE (reference sequence). The CDR3 sequence is 15 residues long. DNA for the CDR3: TGTGCCAGCACCCCTCTGGCACAGACTAACTATGGCTACACCTTC. This encodes CASTPLAQTNYGYTF.